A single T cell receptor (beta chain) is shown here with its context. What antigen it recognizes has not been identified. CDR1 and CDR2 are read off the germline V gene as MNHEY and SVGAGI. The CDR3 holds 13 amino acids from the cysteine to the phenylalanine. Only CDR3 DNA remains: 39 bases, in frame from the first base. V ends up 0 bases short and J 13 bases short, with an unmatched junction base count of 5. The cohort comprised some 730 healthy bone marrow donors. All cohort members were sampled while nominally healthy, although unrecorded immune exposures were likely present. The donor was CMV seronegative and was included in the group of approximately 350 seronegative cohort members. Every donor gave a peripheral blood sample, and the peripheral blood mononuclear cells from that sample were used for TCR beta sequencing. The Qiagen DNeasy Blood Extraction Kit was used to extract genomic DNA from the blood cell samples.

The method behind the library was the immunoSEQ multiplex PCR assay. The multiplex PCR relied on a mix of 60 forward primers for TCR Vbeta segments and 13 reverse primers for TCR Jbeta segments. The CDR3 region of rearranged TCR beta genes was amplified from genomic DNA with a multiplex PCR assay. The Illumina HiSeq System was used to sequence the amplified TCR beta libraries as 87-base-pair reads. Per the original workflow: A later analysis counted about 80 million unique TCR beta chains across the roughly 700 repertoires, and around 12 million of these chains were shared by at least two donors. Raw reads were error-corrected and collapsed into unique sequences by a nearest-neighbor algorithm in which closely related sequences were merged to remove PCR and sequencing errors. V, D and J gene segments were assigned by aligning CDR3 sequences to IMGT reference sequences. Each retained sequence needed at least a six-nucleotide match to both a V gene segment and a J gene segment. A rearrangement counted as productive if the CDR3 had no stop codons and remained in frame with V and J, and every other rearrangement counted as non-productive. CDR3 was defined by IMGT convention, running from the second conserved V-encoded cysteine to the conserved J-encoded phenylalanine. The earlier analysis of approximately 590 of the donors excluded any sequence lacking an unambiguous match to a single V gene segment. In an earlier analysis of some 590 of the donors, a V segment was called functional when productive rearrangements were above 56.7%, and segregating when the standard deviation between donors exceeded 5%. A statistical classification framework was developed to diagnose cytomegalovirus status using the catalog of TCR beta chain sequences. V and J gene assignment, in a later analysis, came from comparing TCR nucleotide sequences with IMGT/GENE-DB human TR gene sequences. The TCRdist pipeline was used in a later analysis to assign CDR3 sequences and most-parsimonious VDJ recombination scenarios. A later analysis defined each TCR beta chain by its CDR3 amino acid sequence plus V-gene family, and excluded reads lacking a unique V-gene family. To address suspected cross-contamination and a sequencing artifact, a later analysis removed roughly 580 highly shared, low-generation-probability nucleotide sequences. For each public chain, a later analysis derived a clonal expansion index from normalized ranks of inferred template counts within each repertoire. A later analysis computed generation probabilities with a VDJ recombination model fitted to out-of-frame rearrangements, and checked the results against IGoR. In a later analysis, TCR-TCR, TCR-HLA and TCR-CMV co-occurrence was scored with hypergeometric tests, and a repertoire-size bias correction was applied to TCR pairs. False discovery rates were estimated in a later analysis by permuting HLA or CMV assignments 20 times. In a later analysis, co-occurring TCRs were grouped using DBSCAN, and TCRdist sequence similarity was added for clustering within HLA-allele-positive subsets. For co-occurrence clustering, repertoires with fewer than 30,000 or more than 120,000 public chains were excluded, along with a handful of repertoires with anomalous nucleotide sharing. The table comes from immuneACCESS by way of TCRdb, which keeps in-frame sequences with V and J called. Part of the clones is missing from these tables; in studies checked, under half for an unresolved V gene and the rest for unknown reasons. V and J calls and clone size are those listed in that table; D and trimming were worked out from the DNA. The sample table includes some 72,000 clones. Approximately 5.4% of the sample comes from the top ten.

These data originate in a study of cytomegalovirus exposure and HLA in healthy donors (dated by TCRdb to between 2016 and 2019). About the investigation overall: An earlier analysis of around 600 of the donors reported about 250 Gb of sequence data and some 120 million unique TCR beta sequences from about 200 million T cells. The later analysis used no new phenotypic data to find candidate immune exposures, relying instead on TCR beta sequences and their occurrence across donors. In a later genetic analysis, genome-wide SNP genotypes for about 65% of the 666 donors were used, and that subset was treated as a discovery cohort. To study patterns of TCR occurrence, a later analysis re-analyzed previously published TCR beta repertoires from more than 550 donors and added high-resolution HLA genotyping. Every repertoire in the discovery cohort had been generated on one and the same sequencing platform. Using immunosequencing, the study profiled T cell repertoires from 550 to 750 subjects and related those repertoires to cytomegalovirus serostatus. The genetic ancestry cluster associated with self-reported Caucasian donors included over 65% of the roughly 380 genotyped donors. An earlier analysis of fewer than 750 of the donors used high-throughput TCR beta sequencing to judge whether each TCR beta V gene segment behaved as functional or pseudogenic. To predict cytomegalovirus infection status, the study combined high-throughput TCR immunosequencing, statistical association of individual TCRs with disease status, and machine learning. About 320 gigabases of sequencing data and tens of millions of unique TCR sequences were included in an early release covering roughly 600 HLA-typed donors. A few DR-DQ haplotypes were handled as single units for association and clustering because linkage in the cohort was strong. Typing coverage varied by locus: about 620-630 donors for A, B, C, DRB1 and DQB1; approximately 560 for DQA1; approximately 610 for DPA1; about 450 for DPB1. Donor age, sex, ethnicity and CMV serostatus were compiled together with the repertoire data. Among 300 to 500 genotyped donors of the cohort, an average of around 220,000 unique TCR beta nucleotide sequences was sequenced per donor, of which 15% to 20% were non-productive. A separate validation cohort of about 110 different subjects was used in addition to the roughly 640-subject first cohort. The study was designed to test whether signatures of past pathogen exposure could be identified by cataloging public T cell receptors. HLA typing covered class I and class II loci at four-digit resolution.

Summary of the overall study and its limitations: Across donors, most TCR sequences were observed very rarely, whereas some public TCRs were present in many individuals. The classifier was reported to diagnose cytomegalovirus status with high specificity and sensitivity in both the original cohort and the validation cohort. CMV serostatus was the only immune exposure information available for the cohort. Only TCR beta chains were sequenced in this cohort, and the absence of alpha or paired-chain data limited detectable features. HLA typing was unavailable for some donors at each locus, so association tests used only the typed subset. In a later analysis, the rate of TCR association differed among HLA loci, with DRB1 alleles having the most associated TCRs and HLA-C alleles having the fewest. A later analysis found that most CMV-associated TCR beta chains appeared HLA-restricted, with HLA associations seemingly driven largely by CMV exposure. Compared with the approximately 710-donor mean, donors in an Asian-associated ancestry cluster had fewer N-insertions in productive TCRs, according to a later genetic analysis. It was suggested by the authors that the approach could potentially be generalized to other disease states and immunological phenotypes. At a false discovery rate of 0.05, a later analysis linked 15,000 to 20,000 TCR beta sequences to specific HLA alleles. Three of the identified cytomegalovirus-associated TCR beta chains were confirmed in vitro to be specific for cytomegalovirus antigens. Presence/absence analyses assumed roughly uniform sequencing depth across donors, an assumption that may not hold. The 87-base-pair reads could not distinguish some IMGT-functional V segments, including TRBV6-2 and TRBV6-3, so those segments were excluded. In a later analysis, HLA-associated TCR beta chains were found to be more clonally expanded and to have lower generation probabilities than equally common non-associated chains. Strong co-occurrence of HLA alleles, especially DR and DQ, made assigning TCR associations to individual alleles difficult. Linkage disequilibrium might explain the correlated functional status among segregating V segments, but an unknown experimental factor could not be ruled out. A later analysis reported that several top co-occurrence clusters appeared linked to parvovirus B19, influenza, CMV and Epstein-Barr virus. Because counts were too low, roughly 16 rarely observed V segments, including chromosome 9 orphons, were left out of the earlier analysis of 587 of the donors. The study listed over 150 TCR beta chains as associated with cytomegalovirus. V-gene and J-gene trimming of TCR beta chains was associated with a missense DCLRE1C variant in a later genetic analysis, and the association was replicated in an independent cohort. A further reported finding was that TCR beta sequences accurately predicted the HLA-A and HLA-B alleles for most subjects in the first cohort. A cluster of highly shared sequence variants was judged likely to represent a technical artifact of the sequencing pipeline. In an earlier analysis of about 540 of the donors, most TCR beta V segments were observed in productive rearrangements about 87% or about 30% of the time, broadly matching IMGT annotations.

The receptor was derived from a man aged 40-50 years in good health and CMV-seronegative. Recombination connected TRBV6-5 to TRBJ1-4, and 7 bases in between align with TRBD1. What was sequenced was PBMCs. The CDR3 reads CASSYSSWDRLFF. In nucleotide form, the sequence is TGTGCCAGCAGTTACTCTTCATGGGACAGACTGTTTTTT.